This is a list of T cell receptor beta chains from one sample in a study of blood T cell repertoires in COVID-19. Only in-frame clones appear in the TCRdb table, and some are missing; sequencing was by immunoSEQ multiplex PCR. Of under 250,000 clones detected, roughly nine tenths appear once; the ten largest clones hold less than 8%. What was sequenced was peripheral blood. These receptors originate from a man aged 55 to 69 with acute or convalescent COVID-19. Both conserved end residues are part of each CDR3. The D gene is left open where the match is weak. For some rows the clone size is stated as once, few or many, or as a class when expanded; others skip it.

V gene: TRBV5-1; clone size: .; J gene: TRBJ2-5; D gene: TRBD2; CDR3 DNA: TGCGCCAGCAGCTTGAGGGCGGTTGGGTTTCTAGCGGGAGTACACCAAGAGACCCAGTACTTC; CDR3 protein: CASSLRAVGFLAGVHQETQYF
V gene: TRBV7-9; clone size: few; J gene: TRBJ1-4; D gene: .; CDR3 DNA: TGTGCCAGCAGCTTAGCGGTAGGGGCGTATGAAAAACTGTTTTTT; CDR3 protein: CASSLAVGAYEKLFF
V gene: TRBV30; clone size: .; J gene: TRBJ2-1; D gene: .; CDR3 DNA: TGTGCCTGGGTCCCCACTACTCCGGCTAGCGTACACAATGAGCAGTTCTTC; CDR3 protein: CAWVPTTPASVHNEQFF
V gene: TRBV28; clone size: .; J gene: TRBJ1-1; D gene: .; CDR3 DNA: TGTGCCAGCAGTCCGGAAGGGGCTCGTAGGGTCGCTGAAGCTTTCTTT; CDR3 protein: CASSPEGARRVAEAFF
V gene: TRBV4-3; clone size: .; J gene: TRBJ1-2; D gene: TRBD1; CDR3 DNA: TGCGCCAGCAGCCAAGAAACGGGTGGACCGGGACAGGGGAACTATGGCTACACCTTC; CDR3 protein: CASSQETGGPGQGNYGYTF
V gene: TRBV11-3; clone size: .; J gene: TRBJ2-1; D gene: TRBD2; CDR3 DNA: TGTGCCAGCAGCCCGACCGGGACTAGCGGGAGGGTCTACAATGAGCAGTTCTTC; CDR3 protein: CASSPTGTSGRVYNEQFF
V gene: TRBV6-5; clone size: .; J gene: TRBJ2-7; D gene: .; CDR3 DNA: TGTGCCAGCAGTTACCGGACACATTACTCGGCCTACGAGCAGTACTTC; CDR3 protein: CASSYRTHYSAYEQYF
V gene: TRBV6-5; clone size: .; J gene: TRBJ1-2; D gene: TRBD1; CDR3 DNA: TGTGCCAGCAGCCGACAGGGGGGCGGTGGCTACACCTTC; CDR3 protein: CASSRQGGGGYTF
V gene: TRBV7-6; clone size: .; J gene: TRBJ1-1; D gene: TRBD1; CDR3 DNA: TGTGCCAGCAGCTTAGGGGGACAGGCCGACACTGAAGCTTTCTTT; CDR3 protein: CASSLGGQADTEAFF
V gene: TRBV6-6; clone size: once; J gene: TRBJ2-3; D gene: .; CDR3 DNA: TGTGCCATCCTGGACAGAAGCACAGATACGCAGTATTTT; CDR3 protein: CAILDRSTDTQYF
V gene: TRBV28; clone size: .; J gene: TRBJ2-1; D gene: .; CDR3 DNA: TGTGCCAGCAGTTGGTCCGAGACTCTGATCCTCAGCTCCTACAATGAGCAGTTCTTC; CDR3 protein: CASSWSETLILSSYNEQFF
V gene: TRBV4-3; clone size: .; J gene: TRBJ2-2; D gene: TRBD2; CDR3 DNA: TGCGCCAGCAGCCAAGGATATGGTCCGGGAGGCGGGGAGCTGTTTTTT; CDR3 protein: CASSQGYGPGGGELFF
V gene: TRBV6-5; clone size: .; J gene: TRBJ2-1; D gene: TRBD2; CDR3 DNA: TGTGCCAGCAGGGCAGGACTAGAAAGCCGTTATGAGCAGTTCTTC; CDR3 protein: CASRAGLESRYEQFF
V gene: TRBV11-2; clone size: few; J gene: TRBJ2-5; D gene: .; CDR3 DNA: TGTGCCAGCAGCTTAGGGGCCCAGGGGTTCTCGGAGACCCAGTACTTC; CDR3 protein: CASSLGAQGFSETQYF
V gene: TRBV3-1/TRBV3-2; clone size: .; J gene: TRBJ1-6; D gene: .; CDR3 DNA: TGTGCCAGCAGCCAAGAAGAGGCCGGATTTTCACCCCTCCACTTT; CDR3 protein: CASSQEEAGFSPLHF
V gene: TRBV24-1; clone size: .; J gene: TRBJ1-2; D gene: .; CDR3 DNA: TGTGCCACCAGTGACAACAGTCGAAACTATGGCTACACCTTC; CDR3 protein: CATSDNSRNYGYTF
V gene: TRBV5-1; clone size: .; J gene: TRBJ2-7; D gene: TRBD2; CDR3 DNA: TGCGCCAGCAGTCTTGGAATAGCGGGGGAGCAGTACTTC; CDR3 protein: CASSLGIAGEQYF
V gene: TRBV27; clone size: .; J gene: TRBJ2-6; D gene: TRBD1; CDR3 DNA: TGTGCCAGCAGTTTAGGACAGGGTCTAACTGGGGCCAACGTCCTGACTTTC; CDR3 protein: CASSLGQGLTGANVLTF
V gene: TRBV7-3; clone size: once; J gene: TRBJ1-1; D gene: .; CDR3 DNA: TGTGCCAGCAGCTCCATCAGGGGCACTGAAGCTTTCTTT; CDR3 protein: CASSSIRGTEAFF
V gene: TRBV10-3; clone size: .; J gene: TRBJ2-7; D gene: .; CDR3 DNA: TGTGCCATCAGAGGCAGGCTGTCCTACGAGCAGTACTTC; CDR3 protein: CAIRGRLSYEQYF
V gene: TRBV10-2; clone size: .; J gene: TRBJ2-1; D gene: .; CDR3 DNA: TGCGCCAGCAGTGAGGAACAGGGAGTGGTAAGCTCCTACAATGAGCAGTTCTTC; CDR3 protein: CASSEEQGVVSSYNEQFF
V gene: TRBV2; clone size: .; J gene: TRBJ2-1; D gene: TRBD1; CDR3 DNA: TGTGCCAGCAGTGAGGACAGGGCATACAATGAGCAGTTCTTC; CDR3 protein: CASSEDRAYNEQFF
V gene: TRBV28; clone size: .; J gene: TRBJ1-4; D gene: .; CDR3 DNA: TGTGCCAGCAGTTTACCCCCGGGTACTAATGAAAAACTGTTTTTT; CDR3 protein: CASSLPPGTNEKLFF
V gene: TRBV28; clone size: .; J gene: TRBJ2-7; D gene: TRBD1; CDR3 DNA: TGTGCCAGCAGTCCCGGGACAGAGGCCTACGAGCAGTACTTC; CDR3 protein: CASSPGTEAYEQYF
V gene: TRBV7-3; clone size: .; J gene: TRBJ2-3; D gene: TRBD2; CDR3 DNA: TGTGCCAGCAGTTCACAGGGACTAGCGGGAGATTTCCGGCATGGGGCTACAGATACGCAGTATTTT; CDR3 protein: CASSSQGLAGDFRHGATDTQYF
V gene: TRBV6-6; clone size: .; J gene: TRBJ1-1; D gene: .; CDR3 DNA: TGTGCCAGCAGTTACCCGGGGGGGCAGGGGCAGACTGAAGCTTTCTTT; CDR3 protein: CASSYPGGQGQTEAFF
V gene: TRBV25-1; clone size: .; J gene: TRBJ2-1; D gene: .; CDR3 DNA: TGTGCCAGCAGTGAACCAGGGGACCTCTACAATGAGCAGTTCTTC; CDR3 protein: CASSEPGDLYNEQFF
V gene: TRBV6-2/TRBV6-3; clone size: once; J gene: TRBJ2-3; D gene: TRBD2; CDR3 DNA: TGTGCCAGCAGCCGACTAGCGGCTAGCACAGATACGCAGTATTTT; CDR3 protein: CASSRLAASTDTQYF
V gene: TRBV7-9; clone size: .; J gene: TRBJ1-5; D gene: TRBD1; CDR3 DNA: TGTGCCAGCAGCACCGCCGGGGCAGGGGGACAGCCCCAGCATTTT; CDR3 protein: CASSTAGAGGQPQHF
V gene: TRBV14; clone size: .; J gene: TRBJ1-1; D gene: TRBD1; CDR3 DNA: TGTGCCAGCAGCCCATTCCGGACAGGAGACACTGAAGCTTTCTTT; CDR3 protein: CASSPFRTGDTEAFF
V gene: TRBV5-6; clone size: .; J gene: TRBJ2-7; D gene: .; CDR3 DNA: TGTGCCAGCAGCCGGGACACACTCTACGAGCAGTACTTC; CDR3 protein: CASSRDTLYEQYF
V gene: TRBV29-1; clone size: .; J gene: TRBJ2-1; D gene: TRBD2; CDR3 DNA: TGCAGCGTTGAAGGACTAGCAGTATACAATGAGCAGTTCTTC; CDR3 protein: CSVEGLAVYNEQFF
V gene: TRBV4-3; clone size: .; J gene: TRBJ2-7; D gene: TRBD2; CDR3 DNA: TGCGCCAGCAGCGGGGGACTAGCGGGCTCCTACGAGCAGTACTTC; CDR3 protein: CASSGGLAGSYEQYF
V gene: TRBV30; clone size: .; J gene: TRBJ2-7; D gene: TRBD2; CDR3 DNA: TGTGCCTGGACGGGAGGGGGCGAGCAGTACTTC; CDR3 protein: CAWTGGGEQYF
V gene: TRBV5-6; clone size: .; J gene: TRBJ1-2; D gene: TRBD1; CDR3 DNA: TGTGCCAGCAGCTCCGGGACAGCCCGTGGCTACACCTTC; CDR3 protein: CASSSGTARGYTF
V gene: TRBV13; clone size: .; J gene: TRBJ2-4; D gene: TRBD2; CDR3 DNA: TGTGCCAGCAGCTCTCGGCCCAGCGGGGTAACCAAAAACATTCAGTACTTC; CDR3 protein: CASSSRPSGVTKNIQYF
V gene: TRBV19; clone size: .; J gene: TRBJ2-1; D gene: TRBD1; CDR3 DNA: TGTGCTGCAGGGACAGCTCACAATGAGCAGTTCTTC; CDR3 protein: CAAGTAHNEQFF
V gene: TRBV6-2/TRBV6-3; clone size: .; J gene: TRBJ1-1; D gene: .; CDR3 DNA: TGTGCCAGCAGTTCGATCCGACAGGACACTGAAGCTTTCTTT; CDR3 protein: CASSSIRQDTEAFF
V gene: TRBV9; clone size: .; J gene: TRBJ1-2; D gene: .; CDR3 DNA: TGTGCCAGCAGCGTAGTGGCAGGTCGGGGCTACACCTTC; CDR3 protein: CASSVVAGRGYTF
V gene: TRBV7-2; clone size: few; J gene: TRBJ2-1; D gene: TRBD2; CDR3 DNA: TGTGCCAGCACCGAAACTAGCGGTCAATACAATGAGCAGTTCTTC; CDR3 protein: CASTETSGQYNEQFF